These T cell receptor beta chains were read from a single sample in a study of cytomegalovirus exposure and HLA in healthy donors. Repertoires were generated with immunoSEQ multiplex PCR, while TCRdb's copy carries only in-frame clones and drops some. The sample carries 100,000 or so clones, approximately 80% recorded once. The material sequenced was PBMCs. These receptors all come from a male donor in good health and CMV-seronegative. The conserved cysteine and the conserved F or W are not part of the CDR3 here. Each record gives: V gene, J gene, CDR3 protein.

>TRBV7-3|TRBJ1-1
ASSLDGGTEAF
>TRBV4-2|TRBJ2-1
ASGLARTSEQF
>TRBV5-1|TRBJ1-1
ASSLVTGGTEAF
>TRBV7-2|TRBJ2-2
ASSSGDRERELF
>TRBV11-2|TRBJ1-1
ASSLDLSEAF
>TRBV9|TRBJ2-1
ASSDLVRGDLSYNEQF
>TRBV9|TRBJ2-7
ASSVEGLAASEQY
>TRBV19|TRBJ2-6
ASSAGTGANVLT
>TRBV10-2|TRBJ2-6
ASSESIARVAGANVLT
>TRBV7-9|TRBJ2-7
ASSPRGPYEQY
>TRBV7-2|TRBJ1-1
ATGPAAQAGGRGTEAF
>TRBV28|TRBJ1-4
ASRPVDSSAEKLF
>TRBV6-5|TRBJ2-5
ASNNLGTQETQY
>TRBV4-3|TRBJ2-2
ASSPKTPGQGITNTGELF
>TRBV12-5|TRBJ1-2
ASGRDIQAGYT
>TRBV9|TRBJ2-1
ASSAGTSGHGSYNEQF
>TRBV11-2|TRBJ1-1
ASSTHSNTEAF
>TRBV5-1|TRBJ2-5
ASSFDRNQETQY
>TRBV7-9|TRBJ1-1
ASSAGRVPNTEAF
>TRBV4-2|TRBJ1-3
ASSQDVQRQGITGNTIY
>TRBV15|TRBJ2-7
ATSRGDIGLYEQY
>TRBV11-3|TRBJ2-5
ASSPRLAGWETQY
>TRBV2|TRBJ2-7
ASSAGQGVRYEQY
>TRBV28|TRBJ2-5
ASSLVGRETQY
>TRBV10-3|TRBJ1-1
AISGQGNTEAF
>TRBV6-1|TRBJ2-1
ASSGQADYNEQF
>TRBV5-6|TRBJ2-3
ASSLRQGAIDTQY
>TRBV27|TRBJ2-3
ASSFRTSGSSDTQY
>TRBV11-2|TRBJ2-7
ASSLERGGQATSYEQY
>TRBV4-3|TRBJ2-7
ASSQGIPREQY
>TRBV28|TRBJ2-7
ASSLGRWGDRGHYEQY
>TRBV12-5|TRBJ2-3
ASGLGRGTSTDTQY
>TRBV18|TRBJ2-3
ASSPSGGTDTQY
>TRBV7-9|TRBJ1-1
SSSFTPGIAF
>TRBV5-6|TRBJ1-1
ASSLRRTWAEAF
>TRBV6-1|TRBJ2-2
ASSAGIAGGTGELF
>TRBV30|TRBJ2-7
ALGQGAGTYEQY
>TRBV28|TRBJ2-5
ASSLSTGGLKTQY
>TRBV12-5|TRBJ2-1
ASAARGAGEQF
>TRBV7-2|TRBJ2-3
ASSLVGSDTQY
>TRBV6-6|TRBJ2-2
ASLDTENTGELF
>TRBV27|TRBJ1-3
ASSPRDRRNTIY
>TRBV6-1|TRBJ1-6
ASSEASGGSPLH
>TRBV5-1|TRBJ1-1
ASSQASAGAVSEAF
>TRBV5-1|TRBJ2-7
ASRQDSVSYEQY
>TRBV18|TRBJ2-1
ASSPRAGMYNEQF
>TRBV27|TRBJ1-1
ASSRSGTGWRTEAF
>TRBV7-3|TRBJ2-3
ASSTRQGGTDTQY
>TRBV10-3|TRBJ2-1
AISPVGGSSYNEQF
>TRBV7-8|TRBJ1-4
ASSLAGAWANEKLF
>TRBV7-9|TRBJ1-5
ASSRGGRGAGNQPQH
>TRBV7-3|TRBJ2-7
ASSLKLAGENEQY